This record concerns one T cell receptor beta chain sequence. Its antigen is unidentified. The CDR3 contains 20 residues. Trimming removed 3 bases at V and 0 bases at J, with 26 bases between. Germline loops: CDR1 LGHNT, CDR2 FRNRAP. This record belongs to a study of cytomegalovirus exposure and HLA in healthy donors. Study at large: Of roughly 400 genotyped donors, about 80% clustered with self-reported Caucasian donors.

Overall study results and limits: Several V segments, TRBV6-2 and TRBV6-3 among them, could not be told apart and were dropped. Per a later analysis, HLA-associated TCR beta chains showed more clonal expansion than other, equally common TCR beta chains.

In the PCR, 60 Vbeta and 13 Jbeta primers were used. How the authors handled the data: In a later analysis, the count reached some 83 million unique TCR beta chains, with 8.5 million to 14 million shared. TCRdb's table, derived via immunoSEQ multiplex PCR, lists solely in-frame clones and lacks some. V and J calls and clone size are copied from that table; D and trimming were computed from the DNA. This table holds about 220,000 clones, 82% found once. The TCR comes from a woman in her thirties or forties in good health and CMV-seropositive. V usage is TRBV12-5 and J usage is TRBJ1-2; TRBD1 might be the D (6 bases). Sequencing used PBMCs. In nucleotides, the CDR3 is TGTGCTAGTGGTTTCTCTCCCGGCAGGGGACTACTTATGTCTAACTATGGCTACACCTTC. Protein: CASGFSPGRGLLMSNYGYTF.